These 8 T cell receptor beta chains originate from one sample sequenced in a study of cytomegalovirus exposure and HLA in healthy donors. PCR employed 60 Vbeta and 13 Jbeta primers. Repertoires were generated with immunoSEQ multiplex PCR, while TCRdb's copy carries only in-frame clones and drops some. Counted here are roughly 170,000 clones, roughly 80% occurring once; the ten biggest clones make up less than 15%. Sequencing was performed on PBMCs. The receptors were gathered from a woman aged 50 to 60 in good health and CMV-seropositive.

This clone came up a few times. CDR3 residues: CASSPGAGFYEQYF. In DNA form, the CDR3 reads TGTGCCAGCTCACCAGGGGCAGGGTTCTACGAGCAGTACTTC. V usage is TRBV18 and J usage is TRBJ2-7; TRBD1 is a possible D gene (5 bases). CDR1 is KGHSH and CDR2 is LQKENI in the germline V gene. Trimming pared 2 bases from V and 3 bases from J, leaving 11 bases between. The CDR3 covers 14 residues.

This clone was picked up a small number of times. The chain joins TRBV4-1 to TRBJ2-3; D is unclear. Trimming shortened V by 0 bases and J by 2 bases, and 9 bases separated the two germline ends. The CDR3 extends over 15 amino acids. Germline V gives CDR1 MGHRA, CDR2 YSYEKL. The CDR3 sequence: CASSQEELPTDTQYF. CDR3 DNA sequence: TGCGCCAGCAGCCAAGAAGAACTTCCCACAGATACGCAGTATTTT.

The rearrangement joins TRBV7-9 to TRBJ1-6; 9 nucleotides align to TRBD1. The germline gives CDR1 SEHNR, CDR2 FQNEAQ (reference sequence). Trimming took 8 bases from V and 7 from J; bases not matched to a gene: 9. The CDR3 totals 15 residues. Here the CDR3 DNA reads TGTGCCAGCGGAGAAACAGGGGGCTCGAATTCACCCCTCCACTTT. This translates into CASGETGGSNSPLHF.

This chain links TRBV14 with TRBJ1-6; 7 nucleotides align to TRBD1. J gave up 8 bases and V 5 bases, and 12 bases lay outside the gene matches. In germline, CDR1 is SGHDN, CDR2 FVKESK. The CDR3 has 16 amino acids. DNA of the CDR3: TGTGCCAGCAGCTTTCGGACAGGCGGGGCAGATTCACCCCTCCACTTT. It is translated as CASSFRTGGADSPLHF. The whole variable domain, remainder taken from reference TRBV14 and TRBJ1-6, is EAGVTQFPSHSVIEKGQTVTLRCDPISGHDNLYWYRRVMGKEIKFLLHFVKESKQDESGMPNNRFLAERTGGTYSTLKVQPAELEDSGVYFCASSFRTGGADSPLHFGNGTRLTVT.

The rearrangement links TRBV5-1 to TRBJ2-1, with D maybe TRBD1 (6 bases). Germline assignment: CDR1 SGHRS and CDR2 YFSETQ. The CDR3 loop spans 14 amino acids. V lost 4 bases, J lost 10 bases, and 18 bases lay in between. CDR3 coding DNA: TGCGCCAGCAGCGAACAGTCAGGGGCGTGGGAGCAGTTCTTC. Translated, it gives CASSEQSGAWEQFF.

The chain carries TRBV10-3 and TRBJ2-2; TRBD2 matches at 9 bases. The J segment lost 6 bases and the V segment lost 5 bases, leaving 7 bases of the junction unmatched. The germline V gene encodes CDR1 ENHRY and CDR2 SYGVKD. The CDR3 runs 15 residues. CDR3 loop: CAISKRGEDSGELFF. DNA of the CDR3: TGTGCCATCAGTAAGCGGGGGGAGGACTCCGGGGAGCTGTTTTTT.

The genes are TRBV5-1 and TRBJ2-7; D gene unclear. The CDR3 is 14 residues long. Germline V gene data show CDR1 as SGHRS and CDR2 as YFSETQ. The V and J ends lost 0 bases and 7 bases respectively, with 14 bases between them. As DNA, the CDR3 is TGCGCCAGCAGCTTGGAACAGCAAAAGACAGAGCAGTACTTC. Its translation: CASSLEQQKTEQYF. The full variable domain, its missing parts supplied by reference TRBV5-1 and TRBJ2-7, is KAGVTQTPRYLIKTRGQQVTLSCSPISGHRSVSWYQQTPGQGLQFLFEYFSETQRNKGNFPGRFSGRQFSNSRSEMNVSTLELGDSALYLCASSLEQQKTEQYFGPGTRLTVT.

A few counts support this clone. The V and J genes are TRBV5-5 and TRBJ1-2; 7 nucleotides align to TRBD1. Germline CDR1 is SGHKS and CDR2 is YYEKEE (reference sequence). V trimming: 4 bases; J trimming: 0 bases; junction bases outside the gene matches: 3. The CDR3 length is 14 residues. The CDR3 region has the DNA TGTGCCAGCAGCCCGGACAGGACTAACTATGGCTACACCTTC. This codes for CASSPDRTNYGYTF.